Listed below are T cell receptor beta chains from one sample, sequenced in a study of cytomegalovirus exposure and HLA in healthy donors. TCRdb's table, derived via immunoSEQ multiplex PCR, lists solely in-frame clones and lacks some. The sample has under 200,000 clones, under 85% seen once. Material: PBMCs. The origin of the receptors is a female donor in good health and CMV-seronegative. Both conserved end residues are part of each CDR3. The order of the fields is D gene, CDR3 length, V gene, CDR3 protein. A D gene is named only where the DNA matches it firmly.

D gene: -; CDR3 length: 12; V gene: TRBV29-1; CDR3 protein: CRGGQLNTEAFF
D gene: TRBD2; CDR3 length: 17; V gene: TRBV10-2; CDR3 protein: CASTVTSLLSSTDTQYF
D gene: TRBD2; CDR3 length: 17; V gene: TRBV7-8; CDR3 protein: CASTKFGAGGLNNEQFF
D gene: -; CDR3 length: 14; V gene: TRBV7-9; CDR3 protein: CASSPDNHNQPQHF
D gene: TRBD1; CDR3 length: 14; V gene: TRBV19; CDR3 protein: CASSIGTGSYEQYF
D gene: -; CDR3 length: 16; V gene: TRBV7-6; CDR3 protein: CASSLSAEVSGYEQYF
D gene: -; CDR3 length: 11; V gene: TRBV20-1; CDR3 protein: CSARTNNEQFF
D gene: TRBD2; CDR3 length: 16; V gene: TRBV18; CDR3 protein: CASSPLTSGSKYEQYF
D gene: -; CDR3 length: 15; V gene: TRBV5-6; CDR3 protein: CASSLGALPYNEQFF
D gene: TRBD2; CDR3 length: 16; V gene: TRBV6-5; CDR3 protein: CASSYRGTSRGGEQFF
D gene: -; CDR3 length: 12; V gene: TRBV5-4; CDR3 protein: CASSLLQGELFF
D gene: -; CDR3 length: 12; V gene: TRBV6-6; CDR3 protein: CASSYRLEAQHF
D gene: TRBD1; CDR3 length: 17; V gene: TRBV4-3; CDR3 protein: CASSQQEPGQGANVLTF
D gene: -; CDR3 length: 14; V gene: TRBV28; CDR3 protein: CASSLYTNTGELFF
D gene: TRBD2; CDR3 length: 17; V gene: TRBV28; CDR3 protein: CASIPLAGGFNTDTQYF
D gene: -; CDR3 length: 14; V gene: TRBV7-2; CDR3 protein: CASSLGQGNYGYTF
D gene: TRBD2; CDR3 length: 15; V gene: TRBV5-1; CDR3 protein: CASSLSSGGLDEQFF
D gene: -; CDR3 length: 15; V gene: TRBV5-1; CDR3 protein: CASSADRGSIYEQYF
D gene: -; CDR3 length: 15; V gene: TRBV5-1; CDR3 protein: CASSTGLGRGSEAFF
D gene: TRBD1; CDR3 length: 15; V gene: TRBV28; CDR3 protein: CASSLLGTGAREQYF
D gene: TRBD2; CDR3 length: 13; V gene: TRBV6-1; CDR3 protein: CASSLSGGHEQYF
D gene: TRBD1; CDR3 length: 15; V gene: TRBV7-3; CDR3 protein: CASSSQGAGTGELFF
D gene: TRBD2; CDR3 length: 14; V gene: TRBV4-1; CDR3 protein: CASSQVGGVNEQFF
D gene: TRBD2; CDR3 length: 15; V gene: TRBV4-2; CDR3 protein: CASSQGAGAFYEQYF
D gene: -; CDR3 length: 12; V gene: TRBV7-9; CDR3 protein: CASSPGGTEAFF
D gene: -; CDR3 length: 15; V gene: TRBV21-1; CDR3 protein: CASSKAQGARRGYTF
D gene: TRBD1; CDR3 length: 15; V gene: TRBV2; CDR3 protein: CASGRDRGESGELFF
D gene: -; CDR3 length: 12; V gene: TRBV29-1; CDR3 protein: CSVFSRGYEQYF
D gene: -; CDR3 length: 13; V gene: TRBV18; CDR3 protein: CASSPTGDYGYTF
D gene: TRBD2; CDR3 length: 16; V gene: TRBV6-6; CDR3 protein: CASSFLAGGPDGELFF